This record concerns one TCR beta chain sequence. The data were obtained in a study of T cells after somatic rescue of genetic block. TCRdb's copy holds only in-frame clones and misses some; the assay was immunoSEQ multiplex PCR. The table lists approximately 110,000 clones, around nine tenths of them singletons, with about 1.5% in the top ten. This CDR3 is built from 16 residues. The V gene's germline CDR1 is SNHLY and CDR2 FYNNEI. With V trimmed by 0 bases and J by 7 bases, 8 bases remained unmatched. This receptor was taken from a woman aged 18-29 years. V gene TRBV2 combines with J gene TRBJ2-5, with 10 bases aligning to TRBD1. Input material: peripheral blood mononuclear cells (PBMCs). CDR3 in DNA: TGTGCCAGCAGTGAAGCCAGGGACAGGGGTTTCTGGACCCAGTACTTC. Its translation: CASSEARDRGFWTQYF.